This T cell receptor beta chain was observed in a study of blood T cells in healthy people across ages. The length of the CDR3 is 15 residues. Germline values: CDR1 SGHAT, CDR2 FQNNGV. V dropped 3 bases and J dropped 3 bases, with 15 bases sitting between them. Alongside a J-beta primer mix, a sample-barcoded 5' primer served in a second PCR lasting roughly 6 to 11 cycles. TCRdb reanalysed the 5' RACE reads using MiXCR and keeps one entry per CDR3 protein. This sample has about 1,500,000 distinct CDR3 sequences, with under 30% found just once. This clonotype was recorded a few times. Its antigen is not identified. Study-wide findings and caveats: Long-lived donors carried more naive CD4+ cells and greater diversity than aged donors.

The TCR comes from a woman aged 30 to 39 in good health. J is TRBJ2-7 and V is TRBV11-2, with D perhaps being TRBD1 or TRBD2 (5 bases each). The sequenced sample was blood. Written as DNA, the CDR3 is TGTGCCAGCAGCTTCGGGACCTCCTCGGGCTACGAGCAGTACTTC. Protein: CASSFGTSSGYEQYF.